What follows describes a single T cell receptor (beta chain). Antigen specificity is unknown. This CDR3 is built from 16 residues. V was clipped by 5 bases and J by 0 bases, with 13 bases between them. CDR1 is MNHNS and CDR2 is SASEGT in the germline V gene. The data stem from a study of Graves' ophthalmopathy and Graves' hyperthyroidism. For repertoire sequencing, the TCR beta CDR3 regions were amplified from RNA transcripts. Investigators did first-round RT-PCR with HTBI primers, then second-round multiplex PCR. In TCRdb, the multiplex PCR reads were re-called with MiXCR into one record per CDR3 protein. The sample lists about 500,000 distinct CDR3 sequences, 35% to 40% occurring once. Only newly diagnosed hyperthyroidism patients aged 18 to 65, with under 2 months' duration, were enrolled. A diagnosis was made from clinical symptoms together with serum thyroxine, TRAb, thyroid ultrasound and orbital computed tomography.

Overall study results and limits: The majority of expanded thyroid clonotypes above 0.001 frequency also occurred in blood.

J is TRBJ2-2 and V is TRBV6-1; maybe TRBD2 (6 bases). Source material: peripheral blood or thyroid tissue (not recorded which). This sequence was found in an adult man with Graves' hyperthyroidism. The CDR3 loop is CASSNPAGPNTGELFF. The CDR3 region has the DNA TGTGCCAGCAGTAACCCAGCGGGCCCGAACACCGGGGAGCTGTTTTTT.